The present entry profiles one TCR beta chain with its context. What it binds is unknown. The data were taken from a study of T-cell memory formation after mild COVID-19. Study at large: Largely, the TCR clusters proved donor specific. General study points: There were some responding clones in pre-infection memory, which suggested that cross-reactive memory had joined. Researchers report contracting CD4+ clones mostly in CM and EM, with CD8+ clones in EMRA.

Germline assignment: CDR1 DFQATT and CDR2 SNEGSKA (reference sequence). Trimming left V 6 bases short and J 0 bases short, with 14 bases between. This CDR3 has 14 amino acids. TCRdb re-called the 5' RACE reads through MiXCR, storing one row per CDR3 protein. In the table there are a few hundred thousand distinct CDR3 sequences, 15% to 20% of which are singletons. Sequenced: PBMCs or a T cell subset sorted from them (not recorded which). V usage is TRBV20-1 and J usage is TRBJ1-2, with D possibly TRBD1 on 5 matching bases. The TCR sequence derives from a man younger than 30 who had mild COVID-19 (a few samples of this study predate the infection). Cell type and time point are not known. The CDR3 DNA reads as TGCAGTGCGAGGGTCGGGGGGTCTAACTATGGCTACACCTTC. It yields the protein CSARVGGSNYGYTF.